Presented here are 23 T cell receptor beta chains from one specimen sequenced in a study of blood T cell repertoires in COVID-19. Repertoires were generated with immunoSEQ multiplex PCR, while TCRdb's copy carries only in-frame clones and drops some. The sample yields approximately 290,000 clones, approximately 90% seen once. Material for sequencing was peripheral blood. Receptors originate from a woman aged 60-70 years with acute or convalescent COVID-19.

The V and J genes are TRBV10-3 and TRBJ1-2, with 7 bases matching TRBD1. The V gene's germline CDR1 is ENHRY and CDR2 SYGVKD. The CDR3 contains 11 residues. Unmatched junction bases numbered 0, after V lost 4 bases and J lost 7 bases. The DNA of the CDR3 is TGTGCCATCAGTGGACAGGGTGGCTACACCTTC. As protein: CAISGQGGYTF.

The chain uses TRBV12-5 and TRBJ2-2, with 10 bases aligning to TRBD1. This CDR3 region has 17 residues. With V trimmed by 1 base and J by 0 bases, 2 bases remained unmatched. CDR1 LGHNT and CDR2 FRNRAP come from the germline V gene. CDR3 nucleotides: TGTGCTAGTGGTTTGGAGACAGGGGGCGCGAACACCGGGGAGCTGTTTTTT. It translates to CASGLETGGANTGELFF.

The V gene is TRBV28, the J gene TRBJ2-1, with 7 bases aligning to TRBD2. Trimming cost V 7 bases and J 7 bases; bases outside gene matches: 10. This CDR3 is built from 14 residues. CDR1 MDHEN and CDR2 SYDVKM come from the germline V gene. DNA for the CDR3: TGTGCCAGCATGAGGGGAGCGGGGAGGAATGAGCAGTTCTTC. Amino acid sequence: CASMRGAGRNEQFF.

This clone was seen a single time. One junction end does not reproduce the germline sequence, and a read error may be involved. J is TRBJ2-1 and V is TRBV5-1; 11 bases fit TRBD2. Germline CDR1 is SGHRS and CDR2 is YFSETQ. This CDR3 comprises 15 residues. CDR3 sequence reads: CASTLEVAGGSEQFF. Written as DNA, the CDR3 is TGCGCCAGCACCTTGGAAGTAGCGGGGGGGTCTGAGCAGTTCTTC.

The rearrangement joins TRBV6-5 to TRBJ1-2; the match to TRBD1 covers 8 bases. The V gene's germline CDR1 is MNHEY and CDR2 SVGAGI. This CDR3 has 14 residues. V shed 6 bases, J shed 4 bases, and the junction held 7 bases outside the gene matches. Here the CDR3 reads CASRDRGPVYGYTF. The CDR3 nucleotides read TGTGCCAGCAGAGACAGGGGACCGGTCTATGGCTACACCTTC.

V and J are TRBV19 and TRBJ2-1; tentatively, D is TRBD2 (6 bases). V dropped 5 bases and J dropped 9 bases, with 11 bases sitting between them. CDR1 and CDR2 from the germline V gene are LNHDA and SQIVND (reference sequence). The CDR3 covers 12 residues. CDR3 amino acids: CASSSSSGEQFF. CDR3 sequence (DNA): TGTGCCAGTAGTTCAAGTAGCGGTGAGCAGTTCTTC.

The chain joins TRBV2 to TRBJ1-1, with D uncertain. The CDR3 runs to 13 residues. CDR1 and CDR2 (germline): SNHLY, FYNNEI. V was pared by 8 bases and J by 0 bases, with 10 bases between. CDR3 protein: CASAGDMNTEAFF. The CDR3 nucleotides are TGTGCCAGCGCGGGAGATATGAACACTGAAGCTTTCTTT.

The chain links TRBV13 to TRBJ1-1; D is possibly TRBD1 (6 bases). Trimming pared 4 bases from V and 3 bases from J, leaving 15 bases between. CDR1 is PRHDT, CDR2 FYEKMQ, per germline (reference sequence). The CDR3 contains 15 residues. The DNA for the CDR3 is TGTGCCAGCAGCTCCGGGGGGCGAGGGGACACTGAAGCTTTCTTT. It is translated as CASSSGGRGDTEAFF.

As regards this clone: The same CDR3 can be traced to other DNA sequences in this sample. The chain couples TRBV18 to TRBJ2-3; 7 nucleotides match TRBD1. In germline, CDR1 is KGHSH, CDR2 LQKENI. This CDR3 comprises 15 residues. J was trimmed by 1 base and V by 6 bases; bases with no gene match: 7. This chain's CDR3 is CASSPRQGGTDTQYF. The CDR3 nucleotides are TGTGCCAGCTCGCCAAGACAGGGTGGCACAGATACGCAGTATTTT.

The table lists this clone with a few counts. The gene calls are TRBV19 and TRBJ1-5, with D maybe TRBD1 (6 bases). The CDR3 is 16 amino acids. Germline V gene sequence: CDR1 LNHDA, CDR2 SQIVND (reference sequence). Trimming pared 7 bases from V and 5 bases from J, leaving 21 bases between. CDR3 nucleotides: TGTGCCAGTACTCATCGTGGGGGCCTGGAGGATCAGCCCCAGCATTTT. This codes for CASTHRGGLEDQPQHF.

DNA of the CDR3: TGTGCCATCAGTGAGTCGGCGGGGACGGGAGGCTATGGCTACACCTTC. It encodes CAISESAGTGGYGYTF. The rearrangement uses TRBV10-3 and TRBJ1-2, with a possible D match to TRBD1 (5 bases). V gave up 0 bases and J gave up 4 bases, with 15 bases separating them. The germline V gene has CDR1 ENHRY and CDR2 SYGVKD. The CDR3 has 16 residues.

Regarding this clone: In the same sample, other DNA sequences code for this CDR3. The gene calls are TRBV9 and TRBJ2-1, with 8 bases that match TRBD2. After removal of 2 bases from V and 1 base from J, the junction contained 2 bases not matched to a gene. From germline, CDR1 is SGDLS and CDR2 YYNGEE. This CDR3 is built from 15 residues. The CDR3 DNA reads TGTGCCAGCAGCGTGGCGGGGGGATCCTACAATGAGCAGTTCTTC. The encoded protein is CASSVAGGSYNEQFF.

Comments on this clone: Other DNA variants within this sample encode the same CDR3. V and J are TRBV28 and TRBJ2-1, with 8 positions matching TRBD1. The CDR3 extends over 14 amino acids. Germline-derived CDR1 and CDR2 are MDHEN and SYDVKM. With 5 bases clipped from V and 3 bases from J, the junction kept 3 bases outside the gene matches. CDR3 residues: CASSLTGGYNEQFF. The CDR3, as DNA: TGTGCCAGCAGTCTTACAGGGGGCTACAATGAGCAGTTCTTC.

J is TRBJ1-5 and V is TRBV15, with 7 bases lining up with TRBD1. V dropped 0 bases and J dropped 3; count of bases not matched to a gene: 2. Germline V gives CDR1 LNHNV, CDR2 YYDKDF (reference sequence). The CDR3 covers 15 residues. The CDR3, as DNA: TGTGCCACCAGCAGAGACAGGGGGTTCAATCAGCCCCAGCATTTT. It codes for CATSRDRGFNQPQHF. Based on the CDR3 plus reference TRBV15 and TRBJ1-5, the full variable domain is DAMVIQNPRYQVTQFGKPVTLSCSQTLNHNVMYWYQQKSSQAPKLLFHYYDKDFNNEADTPDNFQSRRPNTSFCFLDIRSPGLGDTAMYLCATSRDRGFNQPQHFGDGTRLSIL.

V gene TRBV16 combines with J gene TRBJ1-1, with D tentatively TRBD1 (6 bases). CDR1 and CDR2 from the germline V gene are KGHSY and FQNENV. Between the trimmed V and J ends, which lost 1 base and 1 base, there was a span of 10 bases. The CDR3 is 15 amino acids. The CDR3 loop reads CASSQLLRGNTEAFF. DNA of the CDR3: TGTGCCAGCAGCCAATTACTCAGGGGGAACACTGAAGCTTTCTTT.

The chain combines TRBV6-2 or TRBV6-3 with TRBJ2-3; D not certain. Germline V gene data show CDR1 as MNHEY and CDR2 as SVGEGT. The CDR3 is 16 residues long. The ends were cut back, 0 bases at V and 0 bases at J, with 10 bases in the middle. The DNA for the CDR3 is TGTGCCAGCAGTTACTCGACTCCAACTAGCACAGATACGCAGTATTTT. Its protein product is CASSYSTPTSTDTQYF.

The chain couples TRBV2 to TRBJ2-7, with 10 nucleotides matching TRBD1. This CDR3 is 13 amino acids long. Germline V gene sequence: CDR1 SNHLY, CDR2 FYNNEI. The ends lost 6 bases at V and 4 bases at J; junction bases unmatched: 3. DNA of the CDR3: TGTGCCAGCAGCGGACAGGGGGGTTACGAGCAGTACTTC. It is translated as CASSGQGGYEQYF. Combining the CDR3 with reference TRBV2 and TRBJ2-7 gives the whole variable domain EPEVTQTPSHQVTQMGQEVILRCVPISNHLYFYWYRQILGQKVEFLVSFYNNEISEKSEIFDDQFSVERPDGSNFTLKIRSTKLEDSAMYFCASSGQGGYEQYFGPGTRLTVT.

V gene TRBV18 combines with J gene TRBJ1-4; no reliable D call. CDR3 length equals 16 residues. Trimming stripped 6 bases from V and 3 bases from J, with 17 bases between. The germline CDR1 and CDR2 sequences are KGHSH and LQKENI. The CDR3 region has the DNA TGTGCCAGCTCGCCGCGGGCGGGCTCGGCTAATGAAAAACTGTTTTTT. Translation gives CASSPRAGSANEKLFF. The full variable domain, with the rest looked up from reference TRBV18 and TRBJ1-4, is NAGVMQNPRHLVRRRGQEARLRCSPMKGHSHVYWYRQLPEEGLKFMVYLQKENIIDESGMPKERFSAEFPKEGPSILRIQQVVRGDSAAYFCASSPRAGSANEKLFFGSGTQLSVL.

The chain has TRBV9 and TRBJ2-2, with 10 bases aligning to TRBD2. V was clipped by 4 bases and J by 8 bases; unmatched bases: 8. The CDR3 totals 15 residues. The V gene's germline CDR1 is SGDLS and CDR2 YYNGEE. The CDR3 region has the DNA TGTGCCAGCAGCACTAGCGGGGCCCTACCGGGGGAGCTGTTTTTT. It is translated as CASSTSGALPGELFF. The full variable domain, with the rest looked up from reference TRBV9 and TRBJ2-2, is DSGVTQTPKHLITATGQRVTLRCSPRSGDLSVYWYQQSLDQGLQFLIQYYNGEERAKGNILERFSAQQFPDLHSELNLSSLELGDSALYFCASSTSGALPGELFFGEGSRLTVL.

The rearrangement joins TRBV18 to TRBJ2-1, with 8 nucleotides matching TRBD2. The CDR3 extends over 15 amino acids. V shed 3 bases and J 5 bases; nucleotides not matched to a gene: 6. Germline V gives CDR1 KGHSH, CDR2 LQKENI. Here the CDR3 reads CASSPGGRLDNEQFF. CDR3 DNA: TGTGCCAGCTCACCTGGCGGGAGGTTGGACAATGAGCAGTTCTTC.

This clone was recorded a few times. CDR3 amino acids: CASRTWGPNTEAFF. The CDR3 DNA follows: TGTGCCAGCAGAACCTGGGGCCCGAACACTGAAGCTTTCTTT. The rearrangement joins TRBV21-1 to TRBJ1-1; the D call in the table, TRBD1, was not verified against the DNA. TRBV21-1 counts as a pseudogene. CDR3 length: 14 amino acids.

V usage is TRBV28 and J usage is TRBJ2-2, with 8 bases fitting TRBD2. The trim removed 5 bases at V and 1 base at J, leaving 12 bases unmatched. This CDR3 region has 18 residues. Germline V gene lookup returns CDR1 MDHEN and CDR2 SYDVKM. Here the CDR3 reads CASSPPYGTSKNTGELFF. The CDR3 DNA reads TGTGCCAGCAGTCCACCCTACGGGACTAGTAAGAACACCGGGGAGCTGTTTTTT.

CDR3 residues: CASTPPGAANTSGANVLTF. The CDR3 DNA is TGCGCCAGCACCCCACCTGGGGCCGCCAACACATCTGGGGCCAACGTCCTGACTTTC. The chain employs TRBV23-1 and TRBJ2-6, with a tentative D call TRBD1 (5 bases). TRBV23-1 is known as an ORF, though its function is uncertain. Trimming took 7 bases from V and 1 from J, leaving 23 bases between them. This CDR3 spans 19 amino acids.